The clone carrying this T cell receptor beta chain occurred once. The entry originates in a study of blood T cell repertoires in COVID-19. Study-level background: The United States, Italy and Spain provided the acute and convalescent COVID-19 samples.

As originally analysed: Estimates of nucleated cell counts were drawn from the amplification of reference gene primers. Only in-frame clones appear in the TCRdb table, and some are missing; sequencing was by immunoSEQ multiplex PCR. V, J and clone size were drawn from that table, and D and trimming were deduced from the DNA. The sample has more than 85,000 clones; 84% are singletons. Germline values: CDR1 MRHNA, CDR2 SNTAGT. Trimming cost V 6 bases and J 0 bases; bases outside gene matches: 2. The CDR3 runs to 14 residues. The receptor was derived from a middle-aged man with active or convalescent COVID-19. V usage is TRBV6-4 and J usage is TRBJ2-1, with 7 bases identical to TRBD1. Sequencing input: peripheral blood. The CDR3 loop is CASSRQGSYNEQFF. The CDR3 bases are TGTGCCAGCAGCAGACAGGGCTCCTACAATGAGCAGTTCTTC.